One and the same sample provided the 16 T cell receptor beta chains below, sequenced in a study of cytomegalovirus exposure and HLA in healthy donors. Vbeta (60) and Jbeta (13) primers were used in the PCR. Data came from immunoSEQ multiplex PCR; TCRdb stores just in-frame clones and leaves some out. The repertoire consists of roughly 120,000 clones, with 6.5% to 9.5% occurring once and the leading ten covering 5% to 6.5%. Sequencing was done on a sample of PBMCs. The receptor set was obtained from a woman aged 40 to 50 in good health and CMV-seropositive.

The J gene is TRBJ2-1, the V gene TRBV4-2; TRBD2 matches 12 bases. The CDR3 has 17 residues. Germline loops: CDR1 LGHNA, CDR2 YNFKEQ. With 2 bases clipped from V and 4 bases from J, the junction kept 6 bases outside the gene matches. The CDR3 DNA reads as TGTGCCAGCAGCCAACAGTTCGGGACTAGCGGGTACAATGAGCAGTTCTTC. Protein sequence: CASSQQFGTSGYNEQFF.

This clone was detected a few times. This chain joins TRBV7-2 and TRBJ1-5, with a tentative D call TRBD1 (5 bases). The CDR3 spans 16 residues. V dropped 1 base and J dropped 3 bases, with 13 bases sitting between them. Germline V gene data show CDR1 as SGHTA and CDR2 as FQGNSA. CDR3 in DNA: TGTGCCAGCAGCTTAGTGGGCAGGGCTTACAATCAGCCCCAGCATTTT. Its protein is CASSLVGRAYNQPQHF. Based on the CDR3 plus reference TRBV7-2 and TRBJ1-5, the full variable domain is GAGVSQSPSNKVTEKGKDVELRCDPISGHTALYWYRQSLGQGLEFLIYFQGNSAPDKSGLPSDRFSAERTGGSVSTLTIQRTQQEDSAVYLCASSLVGRAYNQPQHFGDGTRLSIL.

This clone was seen a single time. The rearrangement links TRBV5-1 to TRBJ2-3; TRBD2 matches at 8 bases. V gave up 6 bases and J gave up 2 bases; unmatched junction bases: 11. From germline, CDR1 is SGHRS and CDR2 YFSETQ. The CDR3 length is 16 residues. CDR3 in DNA: TGCGCCAGCACCCCTTATTGGCGGGGGGCCACAGATACGCAGTATTTT. It codes for CASTPYWRGATDTQYF.

This clone was detected many times. The chain links TRBV10-3 to TRBJ2-7; 7 bases align to TRBD2. The length of the CDR3 is 14 residues. In germline, CDR1 is ENHRY, CDR2 SYGVKD. The V segment lost 8 bases and the J segment 3 bases; nucleotides outside the gene matches: 10. The CDR3 reads CAIGGDPTRYEQYF. The CDR3 DNA follows: TGTGCCATCGGGGGGGACCCAACCCGCTACGAGCAGTACTTC.

This chain joins TRBV5-5 and TRBJ1-3, with D hard to call. The germline CDR1 and CDR2 sequences are SGHKS and YYEKEE (reference sequence). Trimming shortened V by 4 bases and J by 2 bases, and 13 bases separated the two germline ends. The CDR3 length is 15 residues. CDR3 coding DNA: TGTGCCAGCAGCGTCCAGTTGAGGGCTGGAAACACCATATATTTT. Translation: CASSVQLRAGNTIYF.

The chain is built from TRBV2 and TRBJ1-5, with D perhaps TRBD1 (6 bases). The V end was cut by 6 bases, the J end by 5 bases, with 17 bases between. The CDR3 extends over 15 amino acids. CDR1 is SNHLY and CDR2 is FYNNEI in the germline V gene. This chain's CDR3 is CASSLKDRVYQPQHF. DNA of the CDR3: TGTGCCAGCAGCTTAAAGGACAGAGTTTATCAGCCCCAGCATTTT.

The chain combines TRBV5-1 with TRBJ1-1, with D possibly being TRBD1 (5 bases). CDR3 length: 13 amino acids. V was shortened by 7 bases and J by 3 bases, with 13 bases between the two germline ends. Germline CDR1 reads SGHRS; CDR2 reads YFSETQ. Here the CDR3 DNA reads TGCGCCAGCGGGGCGGACGACGACACTGAAGCTTTCTTT. Protein product: CASGADDDTEAFF.

This clone was seen a few times. This chain connects TRBV6-1 to TRBJ1-1; weak D call: TRBD1 (6 bases). The CDR3 covers 13 residues. Germline V gene sequence: CDR1 MNHNS, CDR2 SASEGT. Trimming left V 10 bases short and J 5 bases short, with 17 bases between. CDR3 DNA: TGTGCCACCCTACAAGGGGGGGCAACTGAAGCTTTCTTT. Its protein product is CATLQGGATEAFF.

This rearrangement joins TRBV9 to TRBJ2-1; 7 nucleotides match TRBD2. This CDR3 comprises 15 residues. Germline CDR1 and CDR2: SGDLS and YYNGEE. With 4 bases clipped from V and 4 bases from J, the junction kept 8 bases outside the gene matches. CDR3 amino acids: CASSTTGTTYNEQFF. The CDR3 region has the DNA TGTGCCAGCAGCACTACCGGGACTACATACAATGAGCAGTTCTTC.

The chain is built from TRBV11-2 and TRBJ1-3; tentative D call: TRBD1 (6 bases). The V end lost 3 bases, the J end lost 9 bases, and 15 bases lay between the germline ends. The germline V gene encodes CDR1 SGHAT and CDR2 FQNNGV. This CDR3 is 14 amino acids long. The CDR3 protein is CASSFPGTLSTIYF. The CDR3 nucleotides read TGTGCCAGCAGCTTCCCCGGGACACTATCCACCATATATTTT.

This clone has just a few counts. The genes are TRBV25-1 and TRBJ1-2; no definite D call. V was pared by 7 bases and J by 3 bases, with 24 bases between. Germline assignment: CDR1 MGHDK and CDR2 SYGVNS. The CDR3 spans 17 residues. The CDR3 is CASIVWEGLARDYGYTF. The CDR3 DNA reads TGTGCCAGCATTGTGTGGGAGGGTCTGGCTCGGGACTATGGCTACACCTTC.

V gene TRBV7-6 combines with J gene TRBJ2-1; D might be TRBD1 (6 bases). Deletions cut 6 bases from V and 9 bases from J, with 15 bases between. The CDR3 length is 13 residues. The germline V gene encodes CDR1 SGHVS and CDR2 FNYEAQ. CDR3: CASSQEGDLEQFF. CDR3 nucleotides: TGTGCCAGCAGTCAAGAGGGGGATCTTGAGCAGTTCTTC.

This clone was picked up a small number of times. The chain has TRBV7-9 and TRBJ2-7; D may be TRBD1 (5 bases). CDR1 and CDR2 from the germline V gene are SEHNR and FQNEAQ (reference sequence). CDR3 length: 13 residues. V was trimmed by 1 base and J by 3 bases, leaving 7 bases between them. The CDR3 DNA follows: TGTGCCAGCAGCTTAGGGGGCCTCTACGAGCAGTACTTC. Protein: CASSLGGLYEQYF.

The gene calls are TRBV14 and TRBJ1-1; a weak D match, TRBD1 (6 bases). Germline CDR1 reads SGHDN; CDR2 reads FVKESK. Trimming left V 8 bases short and J 1 base short, with 29 bases between. The CDR3 runs to 19 residues. For the CDR3, the DNA is TGTGCCAGCTCGAGTCTCGTTTGGGGGCCGCGAACTAAGAACACTGAAGCTTTCTTT. Translation gives CASSSLVWGPRTKNTEAFF.

This clone has only a few counts. The rearrangement links TRBV27 to TRBJ2-1; 11 nucleotides align to TRBD1. J gave up 2 bases and V 2 bases, and 2 bases lay outside the gene matches. Per the germline V gene, CDR1 is MNHEY and CDR2 is SMNVEV (reference sequence). The CDR3 loop spans 16 amino acids. For the CDR3, the DNA is TGTGCCAGCAGTTTAGAGGGACAGGGGGCCTACAATGAGCAGTTCTTC. Encoded protein: CASSLEGQGAYNEQFF.

In its sample, this clone was seen a few times. V gene TRBV28 combines with J gene TRBJ2-1; TRBD2 agrees at 7 bases. This CDR3 comprises 16 residues. Germline V gene sequence: CDR1 MDHEN, CDR2 SYDVKM. The junction had 11 bases not matched to a gene; V was cut back by 1 base and J by 8 bases. The CDR3 DNA sequence: TGTGCCAGCAGTTTATTTCTAGGGAGGGTGGACGATGAGCAGTTCTTC. It is translated as CASSLFLGRVDDEQFF.